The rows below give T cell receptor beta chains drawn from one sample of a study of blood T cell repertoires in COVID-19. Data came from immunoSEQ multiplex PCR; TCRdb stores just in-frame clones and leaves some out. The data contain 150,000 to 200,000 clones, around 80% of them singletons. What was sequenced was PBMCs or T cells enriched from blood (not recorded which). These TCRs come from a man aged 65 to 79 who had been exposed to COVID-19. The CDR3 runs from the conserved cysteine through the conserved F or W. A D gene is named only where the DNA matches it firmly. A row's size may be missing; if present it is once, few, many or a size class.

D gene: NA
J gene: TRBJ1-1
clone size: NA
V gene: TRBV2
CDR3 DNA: TGTGCCAGCAGTGAAATGACAACAGGGAACACTGAAGCTTTCTTT
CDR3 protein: CASSEMTTGNTEAFF

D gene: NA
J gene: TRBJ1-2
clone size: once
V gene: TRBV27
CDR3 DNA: TGTGCCAGCAGTTTAAAGGGGGTAGCTAACTATGGCTACACCTTC
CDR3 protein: CASSLKGVANYGYTF

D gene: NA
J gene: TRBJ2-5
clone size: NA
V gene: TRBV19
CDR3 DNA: TGTGCCAGTAGTCCCCAGACCGGAGCAGAGACCCAGTACTTC
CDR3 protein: CASSPQTGAETQYF

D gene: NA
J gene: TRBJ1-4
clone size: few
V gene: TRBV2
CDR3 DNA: TGTGCCAGCATCAAGGGGGTGAAGGTAGAGGAAAAACTGTTTTTT
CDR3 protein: CASIKGVKVEEKLFF

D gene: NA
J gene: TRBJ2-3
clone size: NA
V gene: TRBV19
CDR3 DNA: TGTGCCAGTAGTTACAGGGAAGCAGATACGCAGTATTTT
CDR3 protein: CASSYREADTQYF

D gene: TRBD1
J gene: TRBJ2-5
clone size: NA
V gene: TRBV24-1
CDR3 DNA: TGTGCCACCAGTGATGAGGGGACAGGGAAAGAGACCCAGTACTTC
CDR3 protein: CATSDEGTGKETQYF

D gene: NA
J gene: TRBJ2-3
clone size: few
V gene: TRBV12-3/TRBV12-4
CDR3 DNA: TGTGCCAGCAGTTTCGGAGGCACAGATACGCAGTATTTT
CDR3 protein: CASSFGGTDTQYF

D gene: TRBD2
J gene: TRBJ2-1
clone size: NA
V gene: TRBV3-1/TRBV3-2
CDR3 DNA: TGTGCCAGCAGCCAAGATTGGGTTAGCGGGAGTACCAATGAGCAGTTCTTC
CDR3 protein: CASSQDWVSGSTNEQFF

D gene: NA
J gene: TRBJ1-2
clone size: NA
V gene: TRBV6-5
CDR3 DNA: TGTGCCAGCTCTCAGGGGAACTATGGCTACACCTTC
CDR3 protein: CASSQGNYGYTF

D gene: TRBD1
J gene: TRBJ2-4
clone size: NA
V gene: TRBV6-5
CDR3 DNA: TGTGCCAGCAGTTTTACTAGGGGGCAAGGAAACATTCAGTACTTC
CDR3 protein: CASSFTRGQGNIQYF

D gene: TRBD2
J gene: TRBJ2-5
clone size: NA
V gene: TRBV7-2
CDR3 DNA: TGTGCCAGCAGCTTAGGCGTGCGGGGGCAAGAGACCCAGTACTTC
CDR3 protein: CASSLGVRGQETQYF

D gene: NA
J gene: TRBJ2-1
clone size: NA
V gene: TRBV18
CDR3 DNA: TGTGCCAGCTCCTCGGGGGTGGAGCAGTTCTTC
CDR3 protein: CASSSGVEQFF

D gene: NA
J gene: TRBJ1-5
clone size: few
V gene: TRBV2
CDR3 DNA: TGTGCCAGCAGTGGACGGGGGGCGGGTCAGCCCCAGCATTTT
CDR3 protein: CASSGRGAGQPQHF

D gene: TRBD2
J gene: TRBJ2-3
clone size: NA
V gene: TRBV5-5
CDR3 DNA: TGTGCCAGCAGCCAACAAACTAGCGGGCTAAGCACAGATACGCAGTATTTT
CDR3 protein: CASSQQTSGLSTDTQYF

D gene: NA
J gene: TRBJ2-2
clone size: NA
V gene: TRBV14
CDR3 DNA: TGTGCCAGCAGTGCGGTGGGGGACTTTAGGAACACCGGGGAGCTGTTTTTT
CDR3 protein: CASSAVGDFRNTGELFF

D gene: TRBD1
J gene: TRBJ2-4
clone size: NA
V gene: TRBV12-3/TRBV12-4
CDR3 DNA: TGTGCCAGCAGTAGGGGACAGGGGTACATTCAGTACTTC
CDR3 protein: CASSRGQGYIQYF

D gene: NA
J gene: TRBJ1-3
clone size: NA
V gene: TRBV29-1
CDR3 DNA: TGCAGCGTTTTCCAGGGAAACACCATATATTTT
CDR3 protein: CSVFQGNTIYF

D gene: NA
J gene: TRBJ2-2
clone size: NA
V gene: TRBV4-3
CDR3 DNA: TGCGCCAGCGCGCAGGGCAGGACAAACACCGGGGAGCTGTTTTTT
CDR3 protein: CASAQGRTNTGELFF

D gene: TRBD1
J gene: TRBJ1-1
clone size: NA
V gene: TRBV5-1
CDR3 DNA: TGCGCCAGCAGCTCCACAGGGGTGGCCACTGAAGCTTTCTTT
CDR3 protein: CASSSTGVATEAFF

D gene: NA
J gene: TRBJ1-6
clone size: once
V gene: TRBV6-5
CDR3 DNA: TGTGCCAGCAGTTACGCACAGGGATTCAATTCACCCCTCCACTTT
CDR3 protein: CASSYAQGFNSPLHF

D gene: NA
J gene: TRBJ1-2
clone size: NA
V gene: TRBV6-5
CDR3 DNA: TGTGCCAGCAGGACAGCAATTAACTATGGCTACACCTTC
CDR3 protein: CASRTAINYGYTF

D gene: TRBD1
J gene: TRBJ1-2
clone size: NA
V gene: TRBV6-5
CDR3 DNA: TGTGCCAGCAGTTACGGGGGGACAGGGCTTAACTATGGCTACACCTTC
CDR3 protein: CASSYGGTGLNYGYTF

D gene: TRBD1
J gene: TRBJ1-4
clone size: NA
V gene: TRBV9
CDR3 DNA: TGTGCCAGCAGCCCCCAGGGGACAGCGGGTAATGAAAAACTGTTTTTT
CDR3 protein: CASSPQGTAGNEKLFF

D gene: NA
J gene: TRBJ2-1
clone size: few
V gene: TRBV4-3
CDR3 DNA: TGCGCCAGCGGCAGATTGTGGGGGGACCGGATCTTC
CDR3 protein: CASGRLWGDRIF

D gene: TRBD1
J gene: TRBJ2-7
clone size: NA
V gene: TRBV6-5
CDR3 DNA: TGTGCCAGCAGTTTCGGACAGGGCAGTGGCTACGAGCAGTACTTC
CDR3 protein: CASSFGQGSGYEQYF

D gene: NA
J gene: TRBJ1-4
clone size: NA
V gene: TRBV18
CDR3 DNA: TGTGCCAGCTCCTTAAACAGAAAGAATGAAAAACTGTTTTTT
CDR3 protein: CASSLNRKNEKLFF

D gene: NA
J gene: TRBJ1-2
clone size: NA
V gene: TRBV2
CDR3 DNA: TGTGCCAGCAGTACACAGGCCTACACCTTC
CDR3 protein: CASSTQAYTF

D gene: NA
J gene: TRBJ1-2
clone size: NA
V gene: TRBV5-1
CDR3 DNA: TGCGCCAGCAGCTTGGGAAGCCTTCCTAACTATGGCTACACCTTC
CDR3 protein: CASSLGSLPNYGYTF

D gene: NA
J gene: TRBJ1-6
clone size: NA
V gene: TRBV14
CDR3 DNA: TGTGCCAGCAGCCGGAGAGGCGGTGGCTCCTATAATTCACCCCTCCACTTT
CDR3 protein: CASSRRGGGSYNSPLHF

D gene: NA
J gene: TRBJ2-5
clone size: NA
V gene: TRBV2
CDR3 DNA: TGTGCCAGCAGTGGGGCAGTCAAAGAGACCCAGTACTTC
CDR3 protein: CASSGAVKETQYF

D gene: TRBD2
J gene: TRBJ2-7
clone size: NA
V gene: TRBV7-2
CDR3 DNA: TGTGCCAGCAGCTCGACTAGCGGGCTCTACGAGCAGTACTTC
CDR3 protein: CASSSTSGLYEQYF

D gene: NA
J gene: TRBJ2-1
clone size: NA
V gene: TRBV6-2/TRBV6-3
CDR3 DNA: TGTGCCAGCAGCTTCGGACTTACCTATGACCAGTTCTTC
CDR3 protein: CASSFGLTYDQFF

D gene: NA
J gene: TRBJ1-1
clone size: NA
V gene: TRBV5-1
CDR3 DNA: TGCGCCAGCAGCTATAATTCAAGGGGTGACACTGAAGCTTTCTTT
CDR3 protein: CASSYNSRGDTEAFF

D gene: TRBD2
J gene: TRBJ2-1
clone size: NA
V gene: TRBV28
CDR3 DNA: TGTGCCAGCAGTTTGCGGGGGGCCGGATACAATGAGCAGTTCTTC
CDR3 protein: CASSLRGAGYNEQFF

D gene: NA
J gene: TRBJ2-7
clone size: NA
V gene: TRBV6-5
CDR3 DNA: TGTGCCAGCAAAACAGGACAGCGCGAGCAGTACTTC
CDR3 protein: CASKTGQREQYF

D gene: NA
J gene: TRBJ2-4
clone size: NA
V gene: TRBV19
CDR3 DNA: TGTGCCAGTAGCCGGGAAATTACAGGGCCGAGGGACATTCAGTACTTC
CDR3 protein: CASSREITGPRDIQYF

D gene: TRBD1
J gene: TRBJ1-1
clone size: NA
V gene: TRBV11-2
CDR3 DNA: TGTGCCAGCAGCTTAGCCGGGACAGCGCACACTGAAGCTTTCTTT
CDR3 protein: CASSLAGTAHTEAFF

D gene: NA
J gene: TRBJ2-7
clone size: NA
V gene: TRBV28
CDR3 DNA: TGTGCCAGCAGTTCCCTACCGGGAGATAGGCGCGAGCAGTACTTC
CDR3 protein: CASSSLPGDRREQYF

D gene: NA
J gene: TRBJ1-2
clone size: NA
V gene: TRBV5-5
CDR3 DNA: TGTGCCAGCAGCTTGGAGGGTCAGGGACTAGGCTATGGCTACACCTTC
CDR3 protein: CASSLEGQGLGYGYTF

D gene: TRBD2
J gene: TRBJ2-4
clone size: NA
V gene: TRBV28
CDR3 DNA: TGTGCCAGCAGTTCCCCGGGACTAGCGTACATTCAGTACTTC
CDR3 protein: CASSSPGLAYIQYF